Listed below are T cell receptor beta chains from one sample, sequenced in a study of T cell responses to AZD1222 COVID-19 vaccine. Assay: immunoSEQ multiplex PCR; the TCRdb copy retains only in-frame clones and omits some. The sample lists approximately 80,000 clones, 85% to 95% occurring once. The material was peripheral blood, obtained 28 days after the second AZD1222 dose. The receptors were sampled from an adult who received the AZD1222 COVID-19 vaccine. Each CDR3 is given with its conserved first and last residue. A D gene is named only where the DNA matches it firmly. Not every row has a clone size; where given, it reads once, few, many or a size class.

j_gene: TRBJ2-3
abundance: few
d_gene: TRBD1
v_gene: TRBV19
CDR3aa: CASSRGGQGTADTQYF
CDR3nt: TGTGCCAGTAGTAGGGGAGGACAGGGTACCGCAGATACGCAGTATTTT

j_gene: TRBJ1-4
abundance: once
d_gene: TRBD1
v_gene: TRBV9
CDR3aa: CASSPPGQGYEKLFF
CDR3nt: TGTGCCAGCAGCCCTCCGGGACAGGGGTATGAAAAACTGTTTTTT

j_gene: TRBJ2-7
abundance: .
d_gene: TRBD1
v_gene: TRBV28
CDR3aa: CASRQTGTYEQYF
CDR3nt: TGTGCCAGCAGGCAGACAGGGACCTACGAGCAGTACTTC

j_gene: TRBJ1-1
abundance: few
d_gene: .
v_gene: TRBV7-6
CDR3aa: CASSLDGGGDTEAFF
CDR3nt: TGTGCCAGCAGCTTAGACGGCGGCGGGGACACTGAAGCTTTCTTT

j_gene: TRBJ2-7
abundance: .
d_gene: .
v_gene: TRBV5-1
CDR3aa: CASSGRGPLDEQYF
CDR3nt: TGCGCCAGCAGCGGGCGGGGCCCTCTGGACGAGCAGTACTTC

j_gene: TRBJ1-2
abundance: .
d_gene: .
v_gene: TRBV20-1
CDR3aa: CSASVQTMAGYTF
CDR3nt: TGCAGTGCTAGTGTTCAGACAATGGCTGGCTACACCTTC

j_gene: TRBJ2-1
abundance: few
d_gene: TRBD1
v_gene: TRBV2
CDR3aa: CASRPGQVYNEQFF
CDR3nt: TGTGCCAGCAGGCCGGGACAGGTCTACAATGAGCAGTTCTTC

j_gene: TRBJ1-5
abundance: .
d_gene: TRBD1
v_gene: TRBV5-1
CDR3aa: CASSLALTGGLQPQHF
CDR3nt: TGCGCCAGCAGCTTGGCCCTGACAGGGGGCCTTCAGCCCCAGCATTTT

j_gene: TRBJ2-7
abundance: .
d_gene: .
v_gene: TRBV5-4
CDR3aa: CASSMALYEQYF
CDR3nt: TGTGCCAGCAGCATGGCCCTCTACGAGCAGTACTTC

j_gene: TRBJ2-7
abundance: .
d_gene: .
v_gene: TRBV4-3
CDR3aa: CASSQDIGGVTYEQYF
CDR3nt: TGCGCCAGCAGCCAAGATATCGGAGGGGTAACCTACGAGCAGTACTTC

j_gene: TRBJ1-4
abundance: .
d_gene: TRBD1
v_gene: TRBV28
CDR3aa: CASSTVRTGNEKLFF
CDR3nt: TGTGCCAGCAGCACGGTTCGGACAGGGAATGAAAAACTGTTTTTT

j_gene: TRBJ2-3
abundance: .
d_gene: TRBD2
v_gene: TRBV2
CDR3aa: CASSQSGSRSDTQYF
CDR3nt: TGTGCCAGCAGCCAAAGCGGGAGTAGGTCAGATACGCAGTATTTT

j_gene: TRBJ2-7
abundance: .
d_gene: .
v_gene: TRBV2
CDR3aa: CASSEAPGSVYEQYF
CDR3nt: TGTGCCAGCAGTGAAGCTCCCGGGAGTGTTTACGAGCAGTACTTC

j_gene: TRBJ1-6
abundance: .
d_gene: .
v_gene: TRBV27
CDR3aa: CASRGLYNSPLHF
CDR3nt: TGTGCCAGCAGGGGCCTGTATAATTCACCCCTCCACTTT

j_gene: TRBJ2-7
abundance: .
d_gene: .
v_gene: TRBV5-8
CDR3aa: CASSLSPLSSSYEQYF
CDR3nt: TGTGCCAGCAGCTTGTCCCCCCTATCCTCCTCCTACGAGCAGTACTTC

j_gene: TRBJ1-2
abundance: .
d_gene: TRBD1
v_gene: TRBV5-1
CDR3aa: CASSWGSGGLGYGYTF
CDR3nt: TGCGCCAGCAGCTGGGGCTCAGGGGGCCTTGGCTATGGCTACACCTTC

j_gene: TRBJ1-2
abundance: .
d_gene: .
v_gene: TRBV5-4
CDR3aa: CGSRRDGNGYTF
CDR3nt: TGTGGAAGTAGGAGGGATGGGAATGGCTACACCTTC

j_gene: TRBJ2-3
abundance: .
d_gene: .
v_gene: TRBV4-3
CDR3aa: CASSQDVLATQYF
CDR3nt: TGCGCCAGCAGCCAAGACGTGCTAGCTACGCAGTATTTT

j_gene: TRBJ2-1
abundance: .
d_gene: .
v_gene: TRBV15
CDR3aa: CATSRDPNREDNEQFF
CDR3nt: TGTGCCACCAGCAGAGATCCTAACAGGGAGGACAATGAGCAGTTCTTC

j_gene: TRBJ1-1
abundance: .
d_gene: TRBD1
v_gene: TRBV2
CDR3aa: CASRDRVNTEAFF
CDR3nt: TGTGCCAGCAGGGACAGGGTGAACACTGAAGCTTTCTTT

j_gene: TRBJ1-2
abundance: .
d_gene: .
v_gene: TRBV5-6
CDR3aa: CASSWNREMGYGYTF
CDR3nt: TGTGCCAGCAGCTGGAACAGGGAAATGGGCTATGGCTACACCTTC

j_gene: TRBJ2-1
abundance: .
d_gene: .
v_gene: TRBV9
CDR3aa: CASSVGGNSYNEQFF
CDR3nt: TGTGCCAGCAGCGTAGGAGGGAACTCTTACAATGAGCAGTTCTTC

j_gene: TRBJ2-7
abundance: .
d_gene: TRBD1
v_gene: TRBV9
CDR3aa: CASRGTRDRGTNEQYF
CDR3nt: TGTGCCAGCAGGGGAACCCGGGACAGGGGCACCAACGAGCAGTACTTC

j_gene: TRBJ2-1
abundance: .
d_gene: TRBD2
v_gene: TRBV5-1
CDR3aa: CASSFLAGENNEQFF
CDR3nt: TGCGCCAGCAGCTTTCTAGCGGGAGAGAACAATGAGCAGTTCTTC

j_gene: TRBJ2-3
abundance: .
d_gene: .
v_gene: TRBV27
CDR3aa: CASSLWPSTDTDTQYF
CDR3nt: TGTGCCAGCAGTTTATGGCCTAGCACGGACACAGATACGCAGTATTTT

j_gene: TRBJ1-2
abundance: .
d_gene: TRBD1
v_gene: TRBV19
CDR3aa: CASSNRQGDTGYTF
CDR3nt: TGTGCCAGTAGTAACCGACAGGGGGATACTGGCTACACCTTC

j_gene: TRBJ1-1
abundance: .
d_gene: .
v_gene: TRBV9
CDR3aa: CASSPGLNTEAFF
CDR3nt: TGTGCCAGCAGTCCCGGACTTAATACTGAAGCTTTCTTT

j_gene: TRBJ2-1
abundance: .
d_gene: .
v_gene: TRBV10-1
CDR3aa: CASRSLADTRYNEQFF
CDR3nt: TGCGCCAGCAGGTCGCTAGCCGACACACGTTACAATGAGCAGTTCTTC

j_gene: TRBJ1-1
abundance: .
d_gene: .
v_gene: TRBV12-3/TRBV12-4
CDR3aa: CASSRTENTEAFF
CDR3nt: TGTGCCAGCAGTCGAACAGAGAACACTGAAGCTTTCTTT

j_gene: TRBJ1-2
abundance: .
d_gene: TRBD1
v_gene: TRBV24-1
CDR3aa: CATSDPDRGSGYTF
CDR3nt: TGTGCCACCAGTGACCCTGACAGGGGCAGTGGCTACACCTTC